Here is one T cell receptor (beta chain) with its context. The antigen remains undetermined. In the PCR, 60 Vbeta and 13 Jbeta primers were used. Clones were read by immunoSEQ multiplex PCR, and TCRdb kept only the in-frame ones, dropping some. The sample has under 150,000 clones; roughly four fifths are singletons. V shed 4 bases, J shed 2 bases, and the junction held 5 bases outside the gene matches. The CDR3 contains 15 residues. Per germline, CDR1 KGHSH and CDR2 LQKENI. This sample was included in a study of cytomegalovirus exposure and HLA in healthy donors. General observations from the study: Some V segments could not be told apart, so they were left out, TRBV6-2 and TRBV6-3 among them.

Nominally healthy donors provided the samples, though records likely missed some immune exposures. The source of this sequence is a boy younger than 10 in good health and CMV-seronegative. Specimen: PBMCs. V usage is TRBV18 and J usage is TRBJ2-3; TRBD2 matches at 8 bases. CDR3 protein: CASSLAGTYTDTQYF. The CDR3 bases are TGTGCCAGCTCACTAGCGGGGACTTACACAGATACGCAGTATTTT. Looking up the rest from reference TRBV18 and TRBJ2-3 gives the full variable domain: NAGVMQNPRHLVRRRGQEARLRCSPMKGHSHVYWYRQLPEEGLKFMVYLQKENIIDESGMPKERFSAEFPKEGPSILRIQQVVRGDSAAYFCASSLAGTYTDTQYFGPGTRLTVL.